This T cell receptor (beta chain) was profiled in a study of cytomegalovirus exposure and HLA in healthy donors. The CDR3 spans 15 residues. Germline V gene sequence: CDR1 SGHRS, CDR2 YFSETQ. In regard to this clone: Its antigen is not identified.

The donors were healthy bone marrow donors. 60 Vbeta and 13 Jbeta primers were used in PCR. Repertoires were generated with immunoSEQ multiplex PCR, while TCRdb's copy carries only in-frame clones and drops some. The sample yields about 120,000 clones, around 77% seen once. Regarding the study as a whole: Excluded were some V segments that proved indistinguishable, including TRBV6-2 and TRBV6-3. Among donors in an Asian-associated ancestry cluster, a later analysis reportedly found fewer N-insertions than the approximately 700-donor mean.

This TCR was sampled from a woman aged 25 to 39 in good health and CMV-seropositive. The specimen was PBMCs. V gene TRBV5-1 combines with J gene TRBJ2-5, with a tentative D call TRBD2 (5 bases). Matching the DNA end better, TRBJ2-7 makes the J call doubtful. The CDR3 DNA follows: TGCGCCAGCAGCTTAGTGACGGGGAGCTCCTACGAGCAGTACTTC. Its protein product is CASSLVTGSSYEQYF.